This T cell receptor beta chain was recovered during a study of a mutant IDH1 vaccine in newly diagnosed glioma. Indicated time point: week 35, safety follow-up. Every single dose of the vaccine, 300 ug of mutant IDH1 20-mer peptide, came with topical imiquimod. Only in-frame clones appear in the TCRdb table, and some are missing; sequencing was by immunoSEQ multiplex PCR. The sample records about 54,000 clones, 84% being singletons. As to this clone: Antigen: not known.

The CDR3 contains 16 residues. The germline V gene encodes CDR1 SGHDN and CDR2 FVKESK. Unmatched junction bases numbered 6, after V lost 4 bases and J lost 3 bases. This chain uses TRBV14 with TRBJ2-2; 9 nucleotides agree with TRBD2. Sample: PBMCs, taken from a glioma patient whose treatment included an IDH1 peptide vaccine. This clonotype originated in a woman under 30 with glioma. CDR3 region: CASSPRGLAYTGELFF. In DNA, the CDR3 is TGTGCCAGCAGCCCCCGAGGACTAGCGTACACCGGGGAGCTGTTTTTT. Filled out from reference TRBV14 and TRBJ2-2, the complete variable domain reads EAGVTQFPSHSVIEKGQTVTLRCDPISGHDNLYWYRRVMGKEIKFLLHFVKESKQDESGMPNNRFLAERTGGTYSTLKVQPAELEDSGVYFCASSPRGLAYTGELFFGEGSRLTVL.